This TCR beta chain was sequenced during a study of T cell changes during pregnancy in multiple sclerosis. Germline-derived CDR1 and CDR2 are SGHTA and FQGNSA. The CDR3 extends over 14 amino acids. Between the trimmed V and J ends, which lost 5 bases and 5 bases, there was a span of 12 bases. Repertoires were generated with immunoSEQ multiplex PCR, while TCRdb's copy carries only in-frame clones and drops some. The data contain 45,000 to 55,000 clones, 92% of them seen just once; the ten biggest clones take up 0.16%. The chain carries TRBV7-2 and TRBJ2-2, with TRBD1 as a possible D gene (6 bases). This material consisted of CD4+ T cells from peripheral blood mononuclear cells, taken after pregnancy. The sequence was collected from a female donor in good health, enrolled as a control in a pregnancy study. The CDR3 nucleotides are TGTGCCAGCAGCCAACAGGGTCCGACCGGGGAGCTGTTTTTT. Its translation: CASSQQGPTGELFF.